What follows are 5 T cell receptor beta chains derived from one specimen sequenced in a study of cytomegalovirus exposure and HLA in healthy donors. The study ran its PCR with 60 Vbeta and 13 Jbeta primers. Only in-frame clones appear in the TCRdb table, and some are missing; sequencing was by immunoSEQ multiplex PCR. The top ten clones hold roughly 5.7% of a sample with 130,000 or so clones, about four fifths of them seen once. Sequenced input: PBMCs. The receptors were gathered from a man aged 30-40 years in good health and CMV-seronegative.

The chain combines TRBV4-2 with TRBJ1-4, with TRBD1 identical over 9 bases. CDR1 and CDR2 from the germline V gene are LGHNA and YNFKEQ. J gave up 4 bases and V 4 bases, and 10 bases lay outside the gene matches. The CDR3 contains 17 residues. The CDR3 DNA reads TGTGCCAGCAGCCCCATGTCGGGACAGGGCTTTAATGAAAAACTGTTTTTT. The encoded protein is CASSPMSGQGFNEKLFF.

The genes are TRBV5-6 and TRBJ2-6; 7 bases agree with TRBD1. Germline assignment: CDR1 SGHDT and CDR2 YYEEEE. V lost 2 bases and J lost 2; bases outside the gene matches: 1. The length of the CDR3 is 15 residues. CDR3 region: CASSFDRAGANVLTF. The CDR3 coding sequence is TGTGCCAGCAGCTTTGACAGGGCTGGGGCCAACGTCCTGACTTTC.

This clone was detected once. Written as DNA, the CDR3 is TGCGCCAGCAGCCTCCTTGGACTAGCGGTCTCCACAGATACGCAGTATTTT. Amino acid sequence: CASSLLGLAVSTDTQYF. The chain carries TRBV4-1 and TRBJ2-3, with 10 bases that match TRBD2. This CDR3 has 17 residues. Germline V CDR1 and CDR2: MGHRA, YSYEKL. Trimming removed 4 bases from V and 2 bases from J; junction bases left unmatched: 9.

The chain couples TRBV18 to TRBJ1-1; 7 bases match TRBD1. From germline, CDR1 is KGHSH and CDR2 LQKENI. Trimming took 3 bases from V and 12 from J; bases not matched to a gene: 10. This CDR3 is 13 amino acids long. CDR3 bases: TGTGCCAGCTCACCCGGCTCCCAGGGGGGAACTTTCTTT. Translating it yields CASSPGSQGGTFF.

The chain employs TRBV7-6 and TRBJ2-7; 12 nucleotides line up with TRBD2. From germline, CDR1 is SGHVS and CDR2 FNYEAQ. CDR3 length: 15 residues. Trimming removed 9 bases from V and 2 bases from J; junction bases left unmatched: 8. The CDR3 protein is CASSRTSGATYEQYF. The CDR3 nucleotides are TGTGCCAGTAGCCGGACTAGCGGGGCGACCTACGAGCAGTACTTC. Full variable domain (outside the CDR3, taken from reference TRBV7-6 and TRBJ2-7): GAGVSQSPRYKVTKRGQDVALRCDPISGHVSLYWYRQALGQGPEFLTYFNYEAQQDKSGLPNDRFSAERPEGSISTLTIQRTEQRDSAMYRCASSRTSGATYEQYFGPGTRLTVT.